Below are 2 T cell receptor beta chains sequenced from a single sample in a study of OX40 agonist ivuxolimab in advanced cancers. Profiled with immunoSEQ multiplex PCR; TCRdb holds only in-frame clones, not every one. The table has some 64,000 clones, over 90% seen once. The sequences come from CD4+ or CD8+ T cells sorted from blood, collected in a trial of the OX40 agonist ivuxolimab. These receptors were collected from an adult with an advanced solid tumor such as melanoma, head and neck, liver or kidney cancer.

The chain couples TRBV11-2 to TRBJ2-7; maybe TRBD1 (7 bases). CDR3 length: 14 residues. V lost 4 bases and J lost 0, with 10 bases in between. From germline, CDR1 is SGHAT and CDR2 FQNNGV. The CDR3 DNA follows: TGTGCCAGCAGCTCGCGGGACAGCTCCTACGAGCAGTACTTC. Protein product: CASSSRDSSYEQYF.

The chain uses TRBV4-1 and TRBJ1-6; D is ambiguous. Trimming stripped 2 bases from V and 7 bases from J, with 9 bases between. Germline CDR1 is MGHRA and CDR2 is YSYEKL. The CDR3 totals 14 residues. CDR3 protein: CASSQRAENSPLHF. CDR3 sequence (DNA): TGCGCCAGCAGCCAAAGGGCGGAAAATTCACCCCTCCACTTT.